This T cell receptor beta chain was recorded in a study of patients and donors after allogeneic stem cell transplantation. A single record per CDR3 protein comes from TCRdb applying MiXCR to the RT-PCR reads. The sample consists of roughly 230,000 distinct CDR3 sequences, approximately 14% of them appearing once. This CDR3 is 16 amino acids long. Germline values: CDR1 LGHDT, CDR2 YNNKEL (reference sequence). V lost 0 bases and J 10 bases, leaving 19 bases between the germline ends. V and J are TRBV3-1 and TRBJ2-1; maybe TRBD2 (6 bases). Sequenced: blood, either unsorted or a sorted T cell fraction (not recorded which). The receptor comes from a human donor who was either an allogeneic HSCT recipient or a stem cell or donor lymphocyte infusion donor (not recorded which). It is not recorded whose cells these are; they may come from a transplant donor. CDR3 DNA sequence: TGTGCCAGCAGCCAAGACAAGGCTAGCGCCCGACCCGAGCAGTTCTTC. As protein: CASSQDKASARPEQFF.